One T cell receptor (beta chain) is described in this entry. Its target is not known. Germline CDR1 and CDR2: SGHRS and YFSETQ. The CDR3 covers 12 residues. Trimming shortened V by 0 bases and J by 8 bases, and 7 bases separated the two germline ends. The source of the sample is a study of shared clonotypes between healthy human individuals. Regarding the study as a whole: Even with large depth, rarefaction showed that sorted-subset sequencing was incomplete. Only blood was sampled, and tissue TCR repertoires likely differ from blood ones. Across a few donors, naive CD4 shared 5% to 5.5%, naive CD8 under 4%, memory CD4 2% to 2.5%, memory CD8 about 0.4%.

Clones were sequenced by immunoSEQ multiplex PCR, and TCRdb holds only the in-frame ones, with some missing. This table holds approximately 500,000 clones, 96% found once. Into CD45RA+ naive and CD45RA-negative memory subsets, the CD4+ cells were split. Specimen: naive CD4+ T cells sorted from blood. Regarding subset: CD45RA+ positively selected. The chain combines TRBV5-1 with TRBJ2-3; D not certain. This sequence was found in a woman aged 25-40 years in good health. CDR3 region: CASSLDQTTQYF. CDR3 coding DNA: TGCGCCAGCAGCTTGGATCAGACTACGCAGTATTTT.